Listed here are 17 T cell receptor beta chains from one sample, sequenced in a study of cytomegalovirus exposure and HLA in healthy donors. The study ran its PCR with 60 Vbeta and 13 Jbeta primers. Profiling relied on immunoSEQ multiplex PCR, and the TCRdb table lists in-frame clones only, not all of them. The sample yields 100,000 to 150,000 clones, roughly 72% seen once. The sample comprised PBMCs. The receptors were sampled from a man aged 35 to 55 in good health and CMV-seropositive.

The gene calls are TRBV4-1 and TRBJ1-4; 9 positions agree with TRBD1. CDR3 length: 15 amino acids. The trim removed 3 bases at V and 5 bases at J, leaving 4 bases unmatched. The germline V gene encodes CDR1 MGHRA and CDR2 YSYEKL. The chain's CDR3 is CASSHSGQGNEKLFF. The DNA for the CDR3 is TGCGCCAGCAGCCACTCGGGACAGGGAAATGAAAAACTGTTTTTT.

The rearrangement uses TRBV7-9 and TRBJ1-4; 7 bases line up with TRBD1. Trimming at V came to 1 base and at J to 0 bases, leaving 2 bases not matched to a gene. The germline gives CDR1 SEHNR, CDR2 FQNEAQ (reference sequence). This CDR3 region has 16 residues. For the CDR3, the DNA is TGTGCCAGCAGCTTAGGAACAGGGGCAACTAATGAAAAACTGTTTTTT. Its protein product is CASSLGTGATNEKLFF.

The gene calls are TRBV7-9 and TRBJ1-3, with no clear D. CDR1 and CDR2 (germline): SEHNR, FQNEAQ (reference sequence). Trimming pared 1 base from V and 0 bases from J, leaving 7 bases between. This CDR3 is built from 15 residues. CDR3 in amino acids: CASSLDTGSGNTIYF. The CDR3 region has the DNA TGTGCCAGCAGCTTAGACACGGGCTCTGGAAACACCATATATTTT. The whole variable domain, filled in from reference TRBV7-9 and TRBJ1-3, reads DTGVSQNPRHKITKRGQNVTFRCDPISEHNRLYWYRQTLGQGPEFLTYFQNEAQLEKSRLLSDRFSAERPKGSFSTLEIQRTEQGDSAMYLCASSLDTGSGNTIYFGEGSWLTVV.

The rearrangement links TRBV6-6 to TRBJ1-5; TRBD1 agrees at 8 bases. Germline V gives CDR1 MNHNY, CDR2 SVGAGI (reference sequence). V was pared by 6 bases and J by 3 bases, with 4 bases of the junction left unmatched. The CDR3 is made up of 14 amino acids. CDR3 nucleotide sequence: TGTGCCAGCAGCAGGACAGGGAACAATCAGCCCCAGCATTTT. Translating it yields CASSRTGNNQPQHF.

This clone was counted once. The chain is built from TRBV7-6 and TRBJ2-3; TRBD2 matches 11 bases. The V segment lost 6 bases and the J segment 2 bases; nucleotides outside the gene matches: 7. The length of the CDR3 is 16 residues. Per the germline V gene, CDR1 is SGHVS and CDR2 is FNYEAQ. The CDR3 DNA follows: TGTGCCAGCAGTTCCGGGACTAGCGGCGTCACAGATACGCAGTATTTT. This encodes CASSSGTSGVTDTQYF.

The chain couples TRBV5-6 to TRBJ1-4, with TRBD1 identical over 9 bases. This CDR3 has 16 residues. Germline V gene sequence: CDR1 SGHDT, CDR2 YYEEEE. The V segment lost 2 bases and the J segment 8 bases; nucleotides outside the gene matches: 10. Written as DNA, the CDR3 is TGTGCCAGCAGCTTTGAAAGGGACAGGGTAACCGAAAAACTGTTTTTT. Amino acids: CASSFERDRVTEKLFF. Combining the CDR3 with reference TRBV5-6 and TRBJ1-4 gives the whole variable domain DAGVTQSPTHLIKTRGQQVTLRCSPKSGHDTVSWYQQALGQGPQFIFQYYEEEERQRGNFPDRFSGHQFPNYSSELNVNALLLGDSALYLCASSFERDRVTEKLFFGSGTQLSVL.

The V and J genes are TRBV19 and TRBJ1-5; 10 nucleotides match TRBD1. Germline V gene sequence: CDR1 LNHDA, CDR2 SQIVND (reference sequence). V shed 3 bases and J 5 bases; nucleotides not matched to a gene: 4. CDR3 length: 15 residues. The CDR3 nucleotides are TGTGCCAGTAGTATCGAGGGACAGGGGTATCAGCCCCAGCATTTT. Residues: CASSIEGQGYQPQHF. The whole variable domain, filled in from reference TRBV19 and TRBJ1-5, reads DGGITQSPKYLFRKEGQNVTLSCEQNLNHDAMYWYRQDPGQGLRLIYYSQIVNDFQKGDIAEGYSVSREKKESFPLTVTSAQKNPTAFYLCASSIEGQGYQPQHFGDGTRLSIL.

This chain joins TRBV19 and TRBJ1-4, with 7 bases lining up with TRBD1. Germline CDR1 and CDR2: LNHDA and SQIVND (reference sequence). Trimming cost V 9 bases and J 0 bases; bases outside gene matches: 7. The CDR3 loop spans 15 amino acids. This chain's CDR3 is CASRTGLATNEKLFF. In DNA, the CDR3 is TGTGCCAGCCGGACAGGCCTTGCAACTAATGAAAAACTGTTTTTT.

This clone came up a few times. The chain links TRBV15 to TRBJ2-2, with D possibly being TRBD1 (5 bases). Germline V gene data show CDR1 as LNHNV and CDR2 as YYDKDF (reference sequence). This CDR3 region has 14 residues. Trimming stripped 1 base from V and 5 bases from J, with 8 bases between. This CDR3 reads CATSRVRDTGELFF. The CDR3 DNA is TGTGCCACCAGCAGAGTCAGGGATACCGGGGAGCTGTTTTTT.

The J gene is TRBJ1-3, the V gene TRBV5-1; D not certain. V lost 0 bases, J lost 2 bases, and 6 bases lay in between. This CDR3 has 14 residues. CDR1 is SGHRS, CDR2 YFSETQ, per germline. The CDR3 reads CASSLEQTGNTIYF. DNA of the CDR3: TGCGCCAGCAGCTTGGAGCAAACTGGAAACACCATATATTTT.

V gene TRBV9 combines with J gene TRBJ1-1; D may be TRBD1 (6 bases). Germline V gene data show CDR1 as SGDLS and CDR2 as YYNGEE. Deletions cut 4 bases from V and 1 base from J, with 11 bases between. The CDR3 contains 14 residues. The CDR3 loop is CASSKGHSNTEAFF. The CDR3 DNA reads TGTGCCAGCAGCAAGGGACATTCGAACACTGAAGCTTTCTTT.

The chain employs TRBV5-1 and TRBJ2-7; maybe TRBD1 (6 bases). The CDR3 loop spans 19 amino acids. The germline V gene encodes CDR1 SGHRS and CDR2 YFSETQ. Trimming shortened V by 4 bases and J by 2 bases, and 28 bases separated the two germline ends. For the CDR3, the DNA is TGCGCCAGCAGCCCATTCTCGACAGGCATGATATCCCTCACCTACGAGCAGTACTTC. Its translation is CASSPFSTGMISLTYEQYF.

This clone was detected a few times. The V call is TRBV5-1, the J call TRBJ2-3; 13 bases line up with TRBD2. V lost 3 bases to trimming and J lost 2 bases; unmatched junction nucleotides: 6. Germline V gives CDR1 SGHRS, CDR2 YFSETQ. CDR3 length: 17 amino acids. The CDR3 nucleotides are TGCGCCAGCAGCTGGGGACTAGCGGGGTCCCCCACAGATACGCAGTATTTT. It is translated as CASSWGLAGSPTDTQYF.

The V gene is TRBV5-3, the J gene TRBJ1-1, with D maybe TRBD1 (5 bases). TRBV5-3 is filed as an ORF, its function uncertain. CDR3 size: 14 residues. Trimming stripped 0 bases from V and 7 bases from J, with 13 bases between. This CDR3 is CARSLEQGYSEAFF. The CDR3 bases are TGTGCCAGAAGCTTGGAGCAGGGATATAGTGAAGCTTTCTTT.

This clone was counted only a few times. The rearrangement uses TRBV27 and TRBJ2-1, with D tentatively TRBD1 (6 bases). V shed 7 bases and J shed 6 bases, with 10 bases lying between them. Germline values: CDR1 MNHEY, CDR2 SMNVEV (reference sequence). The CDR3 extends over 12 amino acids. CDR3 sequence (DNA): TGTGCCAGCACTTCGGACAGCAATGAGCAGTTCTTC. Translation gives CASTSDSNEQFF.

The chain employs TRBV6-5 and TRBJ2-7, with a tentative D call TRBD1 (5 bases). The CDR3 runs to 14 residues. V lost 6 bases to trimming and J lost 3 bases, with 15 bases between them. The V gene's germline CDR1 is MNHEY and CDR2 SVGAGI. CDR3: CASSPLIGDYEQYF. Here the CDR3 DNA reads TGTGCCAGCAGCCCCCTCATAGGGGACTACGAGCAGTACTTC.

The chain combines TRBV19 with TRBJ1-4; 7 bases align to TRBD1. Losses at the gene ends were 7 bases for V and 8 bases for J; bases not matched to a gene: 10. This CDR3 contains 14 residues. The germline gives CDR1 LNHDA, CDR2 SQIVND (reference sequence). The DNA for the CDR3 is TGTGCCAGTATGGAAGACAGGGCGGGGGAAAAACTGTTTTTT. Its protein is CASMEDRAGEKLFF.